Presented here are 22 T cell receptor beta chains from one specimen sequenced in a study of metastatic and nonmetastatic thyroid tumors. Every patient underwent thyroid surgery untreated. Through MiXCR, TCRdb re-clonotyped the PCR reads. The sample includes 40,000 to 55,000 clones, approximately 17% of them seen just once. Sequenced: blood. The source is a female donor with papillary thyroid cancer or a benign thyroid nodule (not recorded which). Some clones in this sample may be carry-over from other donors' samples.

This clone occurred many times. The genes are TRBV5-4 and TRBJ2-7; D possibly uses TRBD1 or TRBD2 (5 bases each). V lost 4 bases, J lost 5 bases, and 16 bases lay in between. CDR3 length: 14 amino acids. The germline CDR1 and CDR2 sequences are SGHNT and YYREEE (reference sequence). CDR3 residues: CASSLRGVTHEQYF. CDR3 DNA: TGTGCCAGCAGCCTAAGAGGGGTCACCCACGAGCAGTACTTC.

About this clone: The junction departs from the called germline gene at one end, perhaps through a read error. The J gene is TRBJ2-6, the V gene TRBV15, with D tentatively TRBD1 (5 bases). The CDR3 runs 16 residues. Germline V gene lookup returns CDR1 LNHNV and CDR2 YYDKDF (reference sequence). CDR3 amino acids: CATSNLRGSGANVLTF. In nucleotides, the CDR3 is TGTGCCACCAGCAATCTCCGTGGCTCTGGGGCCAACGTTCTGACTTTC.

This clone was seen repeatedly, ten times or more. The rearrangement links TRBV5-1 to TRBJ2-7, with D hard to call. The length of the CDR3 is 13 residues. CDR1 SGHRS and CDR2 YFSETQ come from the germline V gene. Trimming took 0 bases from V and 3 from J, leaving 7 bases between them. The CDR3 here is CASSLAWGYEQYF. CDR3 DNA sequence: TGCGCCAGCAGCTTGGCCTGGGGCTACGAGCAGTACTTC.

In this sample, this clone turned up a few times. The chain links TRBV12-3 or TRBV12-4 to TRBJ2-5, with D unresolved. There are 16 residues in the CDR3. V shed 4 bases and J shed 2 bases, with 17 bases lying between them. CDR3 amino acids: CASSSTLGGVQETQYF. Written as DNA, the CDR3 is TGTGCCAGCAGTTCCACCTTAGGCGGCGTACAAGAGACCCAGTACTTC.

CDR3 DNA: TGCAGTGCTAGAATCTACGGGGGTAGCTCCTACGAGCAGTACTTC. Translation gives CSARIYGGSSYEQYF. The rearrangement uses TRBV20-1 and TRBJ2-7; weak D call: TRBD2 (6 bases). The CDR3 totals 15 residues. V lost 2 bases and J 0 bases, leaving 14 bases between the germline ends. CDR1 is DFQATT and CDR2 is SNEGSKA in the germline V gene (reference sequence).

The table lists this clone with many counts. The rearrangement joins TRBV4-1 to TRBJ1-4, with no clear D. Between the trimmed V and J ends, which lost 1 base and 6 bases, there was a span of 12 bases. Germline CDR1 and CDR2: MGHRA and YSYEKL. The CDR3 length is 15 residues. The CDR3 DNA reads TGCGCCAGCAGCCAAGTGGAACAGTCTGATGAAAAACTGTTTTTT. Its protein is CASSQVEQSDEKLFF.

The rearrangement links TRBV6-1 to TRBJ1-2; D possibly corresponds to TRBD1 (5 bases). Germline lookup yields CDR1 MNHNS and CDR2 SASEGT. The CDR3 is 12 amino acids. The V end was cut by 6 bases, the J end by 8 bases, with 13 bases between. Here the CDR3 reads CASRRDLGGYTF. Here the CDR3 DNA reads TGTGCCAGCAGGCGGGACCTCGGGGGCTACACCTTC.

The V and J genes are TRBV20-1 and TRBJ2-5; D remains ambiguous. This CDR3 contains 12 residues. V lost 2 bases to trimming and J lost 5 bases, with 9 bases between them. Germline V CDR1 and CDR2: DFQATT, SNEGSKA (reference sequence). For the CDR3, the DNA is TGCAGTGCTAGAACCCCCCCGGAGACCCAGTACTTC. It codes for CSARTPPETQYF.

The rearrangement links TRBV9 to TRBJ2-7; a possible D gene is TRBD2 (6 bases). Germline V gene data show CDR1 as SGDLS and CDR2 as YYNGEE. Trimming removed 1 base from V and 7 bases from J, with 15 bases in between. CDR3 length: 14 amino acids. The chain's CDR3 is CASSVPIGSGEQYF. CDR3 coding DNA: TGTGCCAGCAGCGTACCTATCGGGAGCGGGGAGCAGTACTTC.

V is TRBV19 and J is TRBJ1-2; D is possibly TRBD1 (5 bases). The CDR3 runs to 15 residues. V was cut by 0 bases and J by 8 bases, with 16 bases left in between. Germline V gene lookup returns CDR1 LNHDA and CDR2 SQIVND (reference sequence). The DNA of the CDR3 is TGTGCCAGTAGTATAGATCGTGTGTCAGGGTCCGGCTACACCTTC. The encoded protein is CASSIDRVSGSGYTF.

In this sample, this clone turned up many times. The rearrangement links TRBV2 to TRBJ2-5; 7 bases agree with TRBD1. The junction had 4 bases not matched to a gene; V was cut back by 5 bases and J by 4 bases. The CDR3 spans 13 residues. The germline V gene encodes CDR1 SNHLY and CDR2 FYNNEI. The CDR3 nucleotides read TGTGCCAGCAGTAAGGGGACAGCAGAGACCCAGTACTTC. Protein product: CASSKGTAETQYF.

This clone occurred many times. The sample contains more than one DNA sequence encoding this CDR3. The J gene is TRBJ2-7, the V gene TRBV2; TRBD2 agrees at 10 bases. The CDR3 is 14 amino acids. The V gene's germline CDR1 is SNHLY and CDR2 FYNNEI. The J segment lost 7 bases and the V segment lost 6 bases, leaving 9 bases of the junction unmatched. For the CDR3, the DNA is TGTGCCAGCAGACGACTAGCGGGTGAAACGGAGCAGTACTTC. Protein sequence: CASRRLAGETEQYF.

This clone is deemed medium-sized. V usage is TRBV12-3 or TRBV12-4 and J usage is TRBJ2-3; 10 bases match TRBD2. This CDR3 comprises 18 residues. The V gene end was trimmed by 2 bases and the J gene end by 0 bases; junction bases not matched to a gene: 8. The chain's CDR3 is CASSLLSGRWSSTDTQYF. CDR3 DNA: TGTGCCAGCAGTTTACTTAGCGGGAGGTGGAGTAGCACAGATACGCAGTATTTT.

The CDR3 DNA follows: TGTGCCAGCAGTAGACAGGGGGCCTACAATGAGCAGTTCTTC. This codes for CASSRQGAYNEQFF. The chain uses TRBV6-1 and TRBJ2-1, with 9 bases lining up with TRBD1. CDR1 MNHNS and CDR2 SASEGT come from the germline V gene. V lost 5 bases, J lost 2 bases, and 1 base stayed unmatched. CDR3 length: 14 residues.

This clone was counted many times. CDR3 residues: CASSESTGAPNEAFF. DNA of the CDR3: TGCGCCAGCAGTGAGTCGACAGGGGCGCCGAATGAAGCTTTCTTT. The rearrangement links TRBV10-1 to TRBJ1-1, with TRBD1 matching over 8 bases. Germline lookup yields CDR1 WNHNN and CDR2 SYGVQD (reference sequence). V was pared by 0 bases and J by 7 bases, with 7 bases of the junction left unmatched. The CDR3 runs 15 residues.

This clone was picked up many times. V usage is TRBV7-8 and J usage is TRBJ2-7, with unresolved D. V shed 5 bases and J shed 6 bases, with 17 bases lying between them. CDR3 length: 14 residues. In germline, CDR1 is SGHVS, CDR2 FQNEAQ. CDR3 sequence reads: CASSLLKYYREQYF. CDR3 nucleotide sequence: TGTGCCAGCAGCCTATTAAAATATTATCGCGAGCAGTACTTC. Complete variable domain (other parts from reference TRBV7-8 and TRBJ2-7): GAGVSQSPRYKVAKRGQDVALRCDPISGHVSLFWYQQALGQGPEFLTYFQNEAQLDKSGLPSDRFFAERPEGSVSTLKIQRTQQEDSAVYLCASSLLKYYREQYFGPGTRLTVT.

This clone was seen ten or more times. The chain carries TRBV9 and TRBJ1-2; D is uncertain. This CDR3 contains 17 residues. Germline V CDR1 and CDR2: SGDLS, YYNGEE. Trimming took off 4 bases at V and 2 bases at J, with 21 bases between the two ends. CDR3 amino acids: CASSLSVEEKSNYGYTF. CDR3 nucleotide sequence: TGTGCCAGCAGCTTGTCGGTGGAAGAAAAATCCAACTATGGCTACACCTTC.

The genes are TRBV19 and TRBJ1-4; D not certain. The CDR3 loop spans 17 amino acids. Trimming left V 3 bases short and J 3 bases short, with 17 bases between. Germline V CDR1 and CDR2: LNHDA, SQIVND (reference sequence). The CDR3 sequence is CASSIRTPSPANEKLFF. CDR3 bases: TGTGCCAGTAGTATTAGGACTCCCAGTCCGGCTAATGAAAAACTGTTTTTT.

This clone was seen more than once but under ten times. DNA for the CDR3: TGTGCCACCATGAAAAATGGGGGACAGAGTCCCTACGAGCAGTACTTC. Residues: CATMKNGGQSPYEQYF. The chain carries TRBV28 and TRBJ2-7; the match to TRBD1 covers 7 bases. The CDR3 extends over 16 amino acids. Unmatched junction bases numbered 17, after V lost 10 bases and J lost 2 bases. Germline-derived CDR1 and CDR2 are MDHEN and SYDVKM.

This clone was found a few times. One end of the junction varies from germline; a read error may be responsible. The rearrangement joins TRBV6-1 to TRBJ1-2, with D maybe TRBD1 (6 bases). This CDR3 region has 14 residues. The germline V gene encodes CDR1 MNHNS and CDR2 SASEGT. The CDR3 loop reads CASTIAAGDRGYTF. The CDR3 nucleotides read TGTGCCAGCACCATAGCGGCAGGGGATAGAGGCTACACATTC.

The chain joins TRBV7-2 to TRBJ2-7; 7 bases align to TRBD2. The trim removed 2 bases at V and 3 bases at J, leaving 4 bases unmatched. Germline lookup yields CDR1 SGHTA and CDR2 FQGNSA. The CDR3 spans 14 residues. The CDR3 DNA is TGTGCCAGCAGCTTACTAGCGGAGATCTACGAGCAGTACTTC. It is translated as CASSLLAEIYEQYF.

This clone came up many times. CDR3 bases: TGTGCCAGCAGCCCTCGACAGGTCCGGGTGAGCAATCAGCCCCAGCATTTT. Translation gives CASSPRQVRVSNQPQHF. V usage is TRBV28 and J usage is TRBJ1-5; TRBD1 is a possible D gene (6 bases). Germline V gives CDR1 MDHEN, CDR2 SYDVKM. The ends were cut back, 6 bases at V and 1 base at J, with 19 bases in the middle. This CDR3 is 17 amino acids long. The entire variable domain, with the rest obtained from reference TRBV28 and TRBJ1-5, is as follows: DVKVTQSSRYLVKRTGEKVFLECVQDMDHENMFWYRQDPGLGLRLIYFSYDVKMKEKGDIPEGYSVSREKKERFSLILESASTNQTSMYLCASSPRQVRVSNQPQHFGDGTRLSIL.